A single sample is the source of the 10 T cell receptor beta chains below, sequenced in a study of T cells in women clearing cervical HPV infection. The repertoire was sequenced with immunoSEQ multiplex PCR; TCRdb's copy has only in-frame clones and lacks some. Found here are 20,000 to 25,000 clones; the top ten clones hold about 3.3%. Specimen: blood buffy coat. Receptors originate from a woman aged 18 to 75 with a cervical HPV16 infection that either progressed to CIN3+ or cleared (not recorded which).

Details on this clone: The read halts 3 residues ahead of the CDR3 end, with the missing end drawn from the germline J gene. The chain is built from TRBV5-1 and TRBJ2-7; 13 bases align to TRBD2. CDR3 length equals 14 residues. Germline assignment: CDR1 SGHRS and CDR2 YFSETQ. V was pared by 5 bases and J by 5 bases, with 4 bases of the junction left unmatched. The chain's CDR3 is CASRRTSGSHEQYF. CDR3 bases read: TGCGCCAGCAGAAGGACTAGCGGGAGTCACGAG.

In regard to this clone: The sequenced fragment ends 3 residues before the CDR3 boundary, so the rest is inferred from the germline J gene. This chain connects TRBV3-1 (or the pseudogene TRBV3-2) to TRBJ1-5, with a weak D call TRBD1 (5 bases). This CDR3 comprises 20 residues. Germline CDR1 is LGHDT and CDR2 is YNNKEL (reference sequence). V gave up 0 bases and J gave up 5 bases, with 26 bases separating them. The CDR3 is CASSQDPHWTGVRIDQPQHF. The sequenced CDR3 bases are TGTGCCAGCAGCCAAGACCCCCACTGGACGGGGGTGAGGATCGATCAGCCC.

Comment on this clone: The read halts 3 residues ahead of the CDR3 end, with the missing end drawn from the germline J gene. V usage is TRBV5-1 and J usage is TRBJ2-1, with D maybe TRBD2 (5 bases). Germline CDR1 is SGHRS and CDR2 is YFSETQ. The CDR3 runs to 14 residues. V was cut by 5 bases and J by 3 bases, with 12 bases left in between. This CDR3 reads CASSRGVDYNEQFF. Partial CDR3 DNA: TGCGCCAGCAGTCGGGGAGTAGACTACAATGAG.

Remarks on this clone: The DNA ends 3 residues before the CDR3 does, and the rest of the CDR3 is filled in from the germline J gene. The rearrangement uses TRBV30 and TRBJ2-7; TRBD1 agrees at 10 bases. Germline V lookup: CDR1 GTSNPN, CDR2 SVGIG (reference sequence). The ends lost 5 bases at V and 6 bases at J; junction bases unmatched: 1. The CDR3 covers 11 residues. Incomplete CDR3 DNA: TGTGCCTGGGGGGACAGGGGCGAG. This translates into CAWGDRGE. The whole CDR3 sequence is CAWGDRGEQYF. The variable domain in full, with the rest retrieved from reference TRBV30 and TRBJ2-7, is SQTIHQWPATLVQPVGSPLSLECTVEGTSNPNLYWYRQAAGRGLQLLFYSVGIGQISSEVPQNLSASRPQDRQFILSSKKLLLSDSGFYLCAWGDRGEQYFGPGTRLTVT.

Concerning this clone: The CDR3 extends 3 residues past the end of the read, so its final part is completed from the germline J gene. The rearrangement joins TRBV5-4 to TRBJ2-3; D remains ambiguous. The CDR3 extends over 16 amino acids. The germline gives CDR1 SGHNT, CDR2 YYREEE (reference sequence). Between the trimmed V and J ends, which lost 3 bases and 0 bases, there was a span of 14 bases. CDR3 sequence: CASSYRLAVSTDTQYF. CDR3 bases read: TGTGCCAGCAGCTATAGGCTGGCGGTTAGCACAGATACG.

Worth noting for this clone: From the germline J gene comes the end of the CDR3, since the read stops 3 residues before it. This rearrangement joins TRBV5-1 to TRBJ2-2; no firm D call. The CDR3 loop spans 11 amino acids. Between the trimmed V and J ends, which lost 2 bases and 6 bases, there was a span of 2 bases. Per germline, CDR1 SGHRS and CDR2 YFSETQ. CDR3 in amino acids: CASSFSGELFF. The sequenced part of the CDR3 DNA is TGCGCCAGCAGCTTCTCCGGGGAG.

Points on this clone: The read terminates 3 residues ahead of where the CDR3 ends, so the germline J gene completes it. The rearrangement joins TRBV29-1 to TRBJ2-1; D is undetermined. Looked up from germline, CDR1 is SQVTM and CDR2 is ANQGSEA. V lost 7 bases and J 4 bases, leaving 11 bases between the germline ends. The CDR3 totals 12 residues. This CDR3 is CSGNHRYNEQFF. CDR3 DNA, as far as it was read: TGCAGCGGGAACCACAGATACAATGAG.

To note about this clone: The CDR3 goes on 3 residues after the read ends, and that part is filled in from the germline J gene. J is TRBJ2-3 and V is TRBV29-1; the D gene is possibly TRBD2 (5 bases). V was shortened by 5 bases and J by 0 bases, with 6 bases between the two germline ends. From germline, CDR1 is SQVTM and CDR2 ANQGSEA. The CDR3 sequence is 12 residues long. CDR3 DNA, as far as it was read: TGCAGCGTTCGGACTAGCACAGATACG. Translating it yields CSVRTSTDT. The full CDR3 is CSVRTSTDTQYF.

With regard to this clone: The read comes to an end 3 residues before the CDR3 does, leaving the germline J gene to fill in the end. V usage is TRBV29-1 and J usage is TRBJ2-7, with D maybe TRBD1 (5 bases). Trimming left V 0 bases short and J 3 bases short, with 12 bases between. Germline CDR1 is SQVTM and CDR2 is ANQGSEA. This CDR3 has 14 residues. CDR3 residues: CSVEDPGQNYEQYF. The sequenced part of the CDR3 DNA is TGCAGCGTTGAAGACCCAGGGCAAAACTACGAG.

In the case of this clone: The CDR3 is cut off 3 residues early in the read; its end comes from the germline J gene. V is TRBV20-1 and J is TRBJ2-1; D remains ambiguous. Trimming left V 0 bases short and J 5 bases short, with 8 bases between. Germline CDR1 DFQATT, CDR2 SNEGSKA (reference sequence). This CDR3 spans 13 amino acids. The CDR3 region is CSARETTDNEQFF. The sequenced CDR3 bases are TGCAGTGCTAGAGAGACCACAGACAATGAG.